This TCR beta chain was documented in a study of T-cell reconstitution after alpha-beta-depleted transplantation in children. Regarding the study as a whole: About two months after transplant, alpha-beta T cells reportedly came from several hundred expanded graft clones.

CDR3 length equals 16 residues. CDR1 and CDR2 (germline): KGHDR, SFDVKD. The trim removed 5 bases at V and 1 base at J, leaving 8 bases unmatched. A library of TCRbeta sequences, prepared with unique molecular identifiers, was generated. MiXCR, run by TCRdb on the PCR reads, gives a single entry per CDR3 protein. The sample holds about a million distinct CDR3 sequences, around 30% seen once. This clonotype was seen more than once but under ten times. What it binds is not known. The starting material was PBMCs, mostly from graft donor cells, obtained 360 days after TCRalphabeta/CD19-depleted stem cell transplant. The clonotype was recovered from a boy younger than two who had a stem cell transplant for SCID, so the T cells may come from the graft donor. This chain uses TRBV24-1 with TRBJ1-1; TRBD1 agrees at 8 bases. The CDR3 bases are TGTGCCACCAGTGCCGTAGGACAGGGCAAGAACACTGAAGCTTTCTTT. It translates to CATSAVGQGKNTEAFF.